A selection of T cell receptor beta chains follows, all from one sample in a study of cytomegalovirus exposure and HLA in healthy donors. The data were produced by immunoSEQ multiplex PCR, yet TCRdb's version contains in-frame clones alone and is incomplete. The sample includes 90,000 to 150,000 clones, more than 65% of them seen just once. Sequenced: PBMCs. These receptors came from a man aged 18 to 35 in good health and CMV-seropositive. The CDR3 runs from the conserved cysteine through the conserved F or W. The D gene is left open where the match is weak. The size entry is marked missing in some rows and otherwise reads once, few, many or a size class.

v_call	j_call	d_call	clone_size	cdr3_nt	cdr3_aa
TRBV14	TRBJ1-4	.	.	TGTGCCAGCAGCCAAGGCAAAACAGGGAACACTAATGAAAAACTGTTTTTT	CASSQGKTGNTNEKLFF
TRBV7-2	TRBJ1-1	.	few	TGTGCCAGCAGCATGGACGTAAGGGGTTGGTCTGAAGCTTTCTTT	CASSMDVRGWSEAFF
TRBV7-9	TRBJ2-7	TRBD1	.	TGTGCCAGCAGTAAGGGACAGGAGTGGTACGAGCAGTACTTC	CASSKGQEWYEQYF
TRBV18	TRBJ1-1	TRBD1	.	TGTGCCAGCTCACCATATTCAGGGGGCCCCATGAACACTGAAGCTTTCTTT	CASSPYSGGPMNTEAFF
TRBV6-5	TRBJ1-4	.	few	TGTGCCAGCAGGCTGGGGGGGGGCACTGAAAAACTGTTTTTT	CASRLGGGTEKLFF
TRBV7-9	TRBJ2-1	TRBD2	few	TGTGCCAGCAGCCAACTAGCGCTCTACAATGAGCAGTTCTTC	CASSQLALYNEQFF
TRBV4-1	TRBJ2-1	TRBD1	.	TGCGCCAGCAGCCAAGAGCCGGGACAGGGGGATGAGCAGTTCTTC	CASSQEPGQGDEQFF
TRBV6-4	TRBJ2-1	TRBD2	.	TGTGCCAGCAGTGAAGGACCGGGGGGGCCGGGTCATGAGCAGTTCTTC	CASSEGPGGPGHEQFF
TRBV25-1	TRBJ2-4	TRBD1	.	TGTGCCAGCAGTGCGAATCGTGGGACAGGGTTTGGAAACATTCAGTACTTC	CASSANRGTGFGNIQYF
TRBV9	TRBJ2-7	TRBD2	.	TGTGCCAGCAGCGTAGAAGGGCTAGCGGGAGCCGAGCAGTACTTC	CASSVEGLAGAEQYF
TRBV7-3	TRBJ2-1	TRBD2	.	TGTGCCAGCAGCCTATTAGCACTAGCGGGAGTCAATGAGCAGTTCTTC	CASSLLALAGVNEQFF
TRBV9	TRBJ2-5	.	.	TGTGCCAGCAGCCCAGGGGAGACCCAGTACTTC	CASSPGETQYF
TRBV28	TRBJ2-7	.	.	TGTGCCAGCGCTTGGGGGGACGGACCCTACGAGCAGTACTTC	CASAWGDGPYEQYF
TRBV5-5	TRBJ2-1	.	.	TGTGCCAGCAGCTGGGATGGGTCGAGGGCCTACAATGAGCAGTTCTTC	CASSWDGSRAYNEQFF
TRBV11-1	TRBJ2-3	TRBD2	.	TGTGCCAGCGCTTCCCTAGCGGTCCCTGAAACGCAGTATTTT	CASASLAVPETQYF
TRBV9	TRBJ1-3	TRBD1	.	TGTGCCAGCAGCGTATCCCAAACAGGGGCGTTAAGTGACTCTGGAAACACCATATATTTT	CASSVSQTGALSDSGNTIYF
TRBV6-7	TRBJ2-1	.	.	TGTGCCAGCAGCTTTACAGGAGTCAATGAGCAGTTCTTC	CASSFTGVNEQFF
TRBV5-1	TRBJ2-6	.	few	TGCGCCAGCAGCTTGGATACAGCAGCCAACGTCCTGACTTTC	CASSLDTAANVLTF
TRBV27	TRBJ2-7	TRBD1	.	TGTGCCAGCAGTTTACAGGGGGCTTCCTACGAGCAGTACTTC	CASSLQGASYEQYF
TRBV19	TRBJ2-2	TRBD1	few	TGTGCCAGTATCCCGGACAGGCTTTGGGACACCGGGGAGCTGTTTTTT	CASIPDRLWDTGELFF
TRBV6-6	TRBJ1-6	TRBD1	.	TGTGCCAGCAGTTACTCGCGGGACAGGGAGAGTTCACCCCTCCACTTT	CASSYSRDRESSPLHF
TRBV7-3	TRBJ2-2	TRBD1	once	TGTGCCAGCAGCCGAGACAGGGGGCGAGGTGCCGGGGAGCTGTTTTTT	CASSRDRGRGAGELFF
TRBV6-1	TRBJ1-1	.	.	TGTGCCAGCAGCGACTACAGGGAGAACACTGAAGCTTTCTTT	CASSDYRENTEAFF
TRBV6-5	TRBJ1-2	TRBD1	few	TGTGCCAGCACGCGGGGACAGGGTGTCTATGGCTACACCTTC	CASTRGQGVYGYTF
TRBV13	TRBJ1-4	TRBD1	.	TGTGCCAGCAGCGTAGGGACAGGGGAGACTGAAAAACTGTTTTTT	CASSVGTGETEKLFF
TRBV28	TRBJ1-5	TRBD1	.	TGTGCCAGCAGTTATCCCCGGGACAGGGGTCAGCCCCAGCATTTT	CASSYPRDRGQPQHF
TRBV30	TRBJ1-3	.	.	TGTGCCTGGACTACGGGACTGCTCCTCTCTGGAAACACCATATATTTT	CAWTTGLLLSGNTIYF
TRBV6-5	TRBJ1-2	.	.	TGTGCCAGCCGGAGAGGGGGATCTAACTATGGCTACACCTTC	CASRRGGSNYGYTF
TRBV6-1	TRBJ2-1	TRBD2	few	TGTGCCAGCAGTGGGAAAGCCGGGACTAGCTGGTACAATGAGCAGTTCTTC	CASSGKAGTSWYNEQFF
TRBV28	TRBJ2-3	.	.	TGTGCCAGCAGTTTCTGGACAGCTTCTAGCACAGATACGCAGTATTTT	CASSFWTASSTDTQYF
TRBV7-8	TRBJ2-7	TRBD2	few	TGTGCCAGCAGCTTAGCGGCTAGCGGGGGGGACGAGCAGTACTTC	CASSLAASGGDEQYF
TRBV21-1	TRBJ1-1	.	.	TGTGCCAGCACCTCGGCCGGGGGGCGAGGCACTGAAGCTTTCTTT	CASTSAGGRGTEAFF
TRBV7-6	TRBJ1-2	.	.	TGTGCCAGCAGCCGGGGACACGATAACTATGGCTACACCTTC	CASSRGHDNYGYTF
TRBV5-6	TRBJ1-1	TRBD1	.	TGTGCCAGCAGCTGGGGGACAGGGACCACTGAAGCTTTCTTT	CASSWGTGTTEAFF
TRBV7-9	TRBJ1-2	.	.	TGTGCCAGCAGCCCGGGGATTCAGCGGTATGGCTACACCTTC	CASSPGIQRYGYTF
TRBV28	TRBJ1-5	.	.	TGTGCCAGCCACTTGTCCGGGGATCAGCCCCAGCATTTT	CASHLSGDQPQHF
TRBV18	TRBJ1-2	.	.	TGTGCCAGCTCACCAGGGCAGGGCGCTGGCTACACCTTC	CASSPGQGAGYTF
TRBV19	TRBJ2-3	TRBD2	few	TGTGCCAGTAGTTTTAGCGGGAGGGAGCAGTATACGCAGTATTTT	CASSFSGREQYTQYF
TRBV5-1	TRBJ2-2	.	.	TGCGCCAGCAGCGCCGGCGTACGACAGGTCGGCACCGGGGAGCTGTTTTTT	CASSAGVRQVGTGELFF
TRBV14	TRBJ1-2	TRBD1	.	TGTGCCAGCAGCCCCTTAGGACAGGGGGCCAACTATGGCTACACCTTC	CASSPLGQGANYGYTF
TRBV30	TRBJ1-1	.	.	TGTGCCTGGAGGGGGCAGGGTAGCAGGAGAGGGAACACTGAAGCTTTCTTT	CAWRGQGSRRGNTEAFF
TRBV5-1	TRBJ1-2	.	.	TGCGCCAGCAGCTTACATAATAACTATGGCTACACCTTC	CASSLHNNYGYTF
TRBV7-6	TRBJ2-5	.	.	TGTGCCAGCAGCACCCGCCAGTGGTGGGAGACCCAGTACTTC	CASSTRQWWETQYF
TRBV15	TRBJ2-7	.	.	TGTGCCACCAGCGTAACAGGGAGAGGGCCCTGGAACGAGCAGTACTTC	CATSVTGRGPWNEQYF
TRBV7-8	TRBJ2-3	TRBD2	.	TGTGCCAGCAGCTCAGCGGGAGGACCCACAGATACGCAGTATTTT	CASSSAGGPTDTQYF
TRBV30	TRBJ2-3	TRBD2	.	TGTGCCTGGTACAACCCCCTAGCGGATAGCACAGATACGCAGTATTTT	CAWYNPLADSTDTQYF
TRBV6-5	TRBJ1-4	.	few	TGTGCCAGCAGCAAAGCGGGGGGCGATGAAAAACTGTTTTTT	CASSKAGGDEKLFF
TRBV9	TRBJ1-1	TRBD1	.	TGTGCCAGCAGCGGAGAGGAGGGCAGGGGGCGTCGGACTGAAGCTTTCTTT	CASSGEEGRGRRTEAFF
TRBV30	TRBJ2-7	.	.	TGTGCCTGGAGTCCCCTGTGGGGGCGCGAGCAGTACTTC	CAWSPLWGREQYF
TRBV9	TRBJ2-6	.	.	TGTGCCAGCAGCGTAGCAGCGCGGGTGGACTCTGGGGCCAACGTCCTGACTTTC	CASSVAARVDSGANVLTF
TRBV9	TRBJ1-1	.	few	TGTGCCAGCAGCGTAAAATACAGTAACACTGAAGCTTTCTTT	CASSVKYSNTEAFF
TRBV5-1	TRBJ1-1	TRBD1	.	TGCGCCAGCAGCTCACAGGGGTTGACTGAAGCTTTCTTT	CASSSQGLTEAFF